This T cell receptor (beta chain) comes out of a study of Graves' ophthalmopathy and Graves' hyperthyroidism. Amplified TCR beta CDR3 regions were obtained using RNA transcripts as template. First-round RT-PCR relied on HTBI primers, and a second-round multiplex PCR came next. Using its own MiXCR run on the multiplex PCR reads, TCRdb lists one record per CDR3 protein. The table includes about 500,000 distinct CDR3 sequences, over 13% detected once. Germline loops: CDR1 MNHEY, CDR2 SMNVEV (reference sequence). The CDR3 covers 14 residues. The V gene end was trimmed by 5 bases and the J gene end by 5 bases; junction bases not matched to a gene: 8. This clonotype showed up many times.

Specimen: blood. V gene TRBV27 combines with J gene TRBJ2-7; TRBD1 agrees at 8 bases. The sequence was obtained from a woman aged 25 to 39 with Graves' ophthalmopathy. For the CDR3, the DNA is TGTGCCAGCAGTCATGACAGGGGCGGGAACGAGCAGTACTTC. Amino acid sequence: CASSHDRGGNEQYF.